This T cell receptor (beta chain) was observed in a study of post-analysis software for immune sequencing data. Findings of the study overall: Elevated frequency relative to controls characterized several TRBV segments in patients, TRBV5-6, TRBV5-1 and TRBV20-1 among them.

V was clipped by 4 bases and J by 11 bases, with 14 bases between them. The length of the CDR3 is 12 residues. Turning to this clonotype: Its matching antigen is unknown.

Carried by the TCR beta cDNA libraries were unique molecular identifiers. TCRdb reprocessed the PCR reads via MiXCR and lists one record per CDR3 protein. The repertoire holds fewer than 700,000 distinct CDR3 sequences, about 40% seen once, with 1.5% to 2% in the top ten. The sequenced sample consisted of blood. The V gene is TRBV12-3 or TRBV12-4, the J gene TRBJ2-5; maybe TRBD2 (5 bases). This clonotype originated in a girl aged 5 to 17 with multiple sclerosis. CDR3 in DNA: TGTGCCAGCAGTTCACCGAGTTGGGAGCAGTACTTC. Translating gives CASSSPSWEQYF.